This is a list of T cell receptor beta chains from one sample in a study of beta chain features in type 1 diabetes. Method: immunoSEQ multiplex PCR; TCRdb's copy keeps in-frame clones and lacks some. The profile shows 150,000 to 190,000 clones, 10% to 13% of them singletons. Sequenced: central memory CD4+ T cells from blood. The origin of the receptors is a man in his thirties or forties with type 1 diabetes. CDR3s include the opening cysteine and the closing phenylalanine or tryptophan. The order of the fields is J gene, V gene, CDR3 protein.

J gene: TRBJ2-1
V gene: TRBV2
CDR3 protein: CASSEGGGRVNEQFF

J gene: TRBJ2-3
V gene: TRBV29-1
CDR3 protein: CSVDQRLYDTQYF

J gene: TRBJ2-2
V gene: TRBV2
CDR3 protein: CASSGQVPTGELFF

J gene: TRBJ2-1
V gene: TRBV5-1
CDR3 protein: CASSLFPAGGQGYNEQFF

J gene: TRBJ1-2
V gene: TRBV30
CDR3 protein: CAWGSRRGGYTF

J gene: TRBJ1-5
V gene: TRBV5-1
CDR3 protein: CASSLNRGQNQPQHF

J gene: TRBJ2-5
V gene: TRBV2
CDR3 protein: CASSEGFGGSIQETQYF

J gene: TRBJ2-2
V gene: TRBV28
CDR3 protein: CASSLGNTGELFF

J gene: TRBJ2-5
V gene: TRBV18
CDR3 protein: CASSGLAGVGETQYF

J gene: TRBJ2-1
V gene: TRBV11-2
CDR3 protein: CASSFAPSGRKRDEQFF

J gene: TRBJ2-1
V gene: TRBV5-4
CDR3 protein: CASSYGLAGSSSYNEQFF

J gene: TRBJ2-5
V gene: TRBV7-2
CDR3 protein: CASSFAGGRETQYF

J gene: TRBJ2-7
V gene: TRBV28
CDR3 protein: CATCGSYEQYF

J gene: TRBJ2-1
V gene: TRBV18
CDR3 protein: CASSPGSGRANEQFF

J gene: TRBJ2-5
V gene: TRBV15
CDR3 protein: CATSSPVGTIQYF

J gene: TRBJ2-3
V gene: TRBV28
CDR3 protein: CASATGERTDTQYF

J gene: TRBJ2-3
V gene: TRBV5-1
CDR3 protein: CASNTGGGSDTQYF

J gene: TRBJ2-3
V gene: TRBV4-2
CDR3 protein: CASSQDQGGTDTQYF

J gene: TRBJ2-3
V gene: TRBV28
CDR3 protein: CASSPRDTDTQYF

J gene: TRBJ1-1
V gene: TRBV7-3
CDR3 protein: CASSLTGGNTEAFF

J gene: TRBJ2-2
V gene: TRBV9
CDR3 protein: CASSVAAGTGELFF

J gene: TRBJ2-1
V gene: TRBV2
CDR3 protein: CASSEGGGEQFF

J gene: TRBJ2-4
V gene: TRBV28
CDR3 protein: CASSSGGLQGLAKNIQYF

J gene: TRBJ2-1
V gene: TRBV7-8
CDR3 protein: CASSLVAGPGEQFF

J gene: TRBJ1-5
V gene: TRBV28
CDR3 protein: CASSLLGQGFNQPQHF

J gene: TRBJ2-7
V gene: TRBV28
CDR3 protein: CASSGQGRDEQYF

J gene: TRBJ2-5
V gene: TRBV28
CDR3 protein: CASRIGLAGGEETQYF

J gene: TRBJ2-6
V gene: TRBV4-3
CDR3 protein: CASSARQSGSGANVLTF

J gene: TRBJ1-2
V gene: TRBV20-1
CDR3 protein: CSAQVLPGYTF

J gene: TRBJ2-7
V gene: TRBV5-1
CDR3 protein: CASSWDRQYEQYF

J gene: TRBJ2-2
V gene: TRBV7-8
CDR3 protein: CASSSTNTGELFF

J gene: TRBJ2-2
V gene: TRBV7-2
CDR3 protein: CARKRASGTGELFF

J gene: TRBJ2-7
V gene: TRBV9
CDR3 protein: CASSVATGSEQYF

J gene: TRBJ2-1
V gene: TRBV9
CDR3 protein: CASSPTGFGEQFF

J gene: TRBJ1-4
V gene: TRBV5-6
CDR3 protein: CASSSTGGTNEKLFF

J gene: TRBJ2-3
V gene: TRBV6-1
CDR3 protein: CASSGRHASTDTQYF

J gene: TRBJ2-1
V gene: TRBV4-3
CDR3 protein: CASSQGGSSSYNEQFF

J gene: TRBJ2-2
V gene: TRBV5-1
CDR3 protein: CASSTTPGSTGELFF

J gene: TRBJ2-7
V gene: TRBV2
CDR3 protein: CASIGGASYEQYF

J gene: TRBJ2-3
V gene: TRBV9
CDR3 protein: CASSVEAGDYTDTQYF

J gene: TRBJ1-5
V gene: TRBV7-2
CDR3 protein: CASSFYRADQPQHF

J gene: TRBJ2-7
V gene: TRBV5-1
CDR3 protein: CASSVDRGEQYF

J gene: TRBJ1-1
V gene: TRBV18
CDR3 protein: CASSPGDRPGTEAFF

J gene: TRBJ2-2
V gene: TRBV5-1
CDR3 protein: CASSRGQGLTGELFF

J gene: TRBJ2-2
V gene: TRBV29-1
CDR3 protein: CSVRRGLETGELFF

J gene: TRBJ2-2
V gene: TRBV5-4
CDR3 protein: CASTSRPQGVVGELFF

J gene: TRBJ2-1
V gene: TRBV21-1
CDR3 protein: CASSKEGRQTAYNEQFF

J gene: TRBJ2-7
V gene: TRBV4-2
CDR3 protein: CASSHVGPGYEQYF